This TCR beta chain appears in the sequencing data of a study of T-cell reconstitution after alpha-beta-depleted transplantation in children. Unique molecular identifiers were built into the TCRbeta library. Via MiXCR, TCRdb re-called the PCR reads, giving one row per CDR3 protein. The sample lists about 640,000 distinct CDR3 sequences, roughly 17% occurring once. This clonotype was seen a handful of times. The sample consisted of PBMCs from the stem cell graft donor, taken from the stem cell graft. This receptor was identified in a human donor who donated a stem cell graft to a child with acute myeloid leukemia.

The CDR3 spells CASSRTGEADTQYF. CDR3 DNA: TGTGCCAGCAGTAGAACAGGGGAAGCAGATACGCAGTATTTT. This chain uses TRBV27 with TRBJ2-3; 7 bases line up with TRBD1. Germline V gene lookup returns CDR1 MNHEY and CDR2 SMNVEV (reference sequence). The junction had 6 bases not matched to a gene; V was cut back by 5 bases and J by 4 bases. The CDR3 length is 14 residues.